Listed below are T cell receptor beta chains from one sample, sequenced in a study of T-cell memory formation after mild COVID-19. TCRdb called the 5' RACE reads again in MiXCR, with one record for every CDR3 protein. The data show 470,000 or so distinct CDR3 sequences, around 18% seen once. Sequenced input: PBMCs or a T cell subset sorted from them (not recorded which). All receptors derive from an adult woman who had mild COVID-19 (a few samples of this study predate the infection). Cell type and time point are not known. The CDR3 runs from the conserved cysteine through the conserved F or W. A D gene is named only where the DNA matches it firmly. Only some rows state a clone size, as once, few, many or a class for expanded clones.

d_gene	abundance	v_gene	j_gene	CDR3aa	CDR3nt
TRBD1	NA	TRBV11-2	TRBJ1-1	CASSLYRGLNTEAFF	TGTGCCAGCAGCTTGTACAGGGGGCTGAACACTGAAGCTTTCTTT
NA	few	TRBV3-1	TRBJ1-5	CASSQGISNQPQHF	TGTGCCAGCAGCCAGGGGATAAGCAATCAGCCCCAGCATTTT
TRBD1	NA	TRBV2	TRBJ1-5	CASSGQGNTQPQHF	TGTGCCAGCAGTGGACAGGGGAACACTCAGCCCCAGCATTTT
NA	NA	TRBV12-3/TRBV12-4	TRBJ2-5	CASRPNTGRETQYF	TGTGCCAGCAGACCAAACACAGGGAGGGAGACCCAGTACTTC
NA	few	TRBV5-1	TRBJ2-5	CASSLPLAAQETQYF	TGCGCCAGCAGCTTGCCACTAGCCGCGCAAGAGACCCAGTACTTC
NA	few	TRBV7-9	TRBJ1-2	CASSLPLQIYGYTF	TGTGCCAGCAGCTTACCCTTACAAATCTATGGCTACACCTTC
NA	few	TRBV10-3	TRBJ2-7	CAISESPYEQYF	TGTGCCATCAGTGAGTCTCCCTACGAGCAGTACTTC
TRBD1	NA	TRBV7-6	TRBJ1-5	CASSLVAGGGNQPQHF	TGTGCCAGCAGCTTAGTCGCAGGGGGCGGCAATCAGCCCCAGCATTTT
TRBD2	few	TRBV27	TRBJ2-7	CASSSRTSGAYEQYF	TGTGCCAGCAGTTCCAGGACTAGCGGAGCCTACGAGCAGTACTTC
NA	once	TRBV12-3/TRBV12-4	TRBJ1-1	CASSLGHVVTEAFF	TGTGCCAGCAGTTTGGGACACGTTGTCACTGAAGCTTTCTTT
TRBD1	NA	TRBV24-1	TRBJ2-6	CATSDQDRAGANVLTF	TGTGCCACCAGTGACCAGGACAGGGCCGGGGCCAACGTCCTGACTTTC
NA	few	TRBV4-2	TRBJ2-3	CASSQVGNTDTQYF	TGTGCCAGCAGCCAAGTCGGGAACACAGATACGCAGTATTTT
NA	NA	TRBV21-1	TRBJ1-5	CASSKAFRVPNQPQHF	TGTGCCAGCAGCAAAGCGTTCCGGGTACCCAATCAGCCCCAGCATTTT
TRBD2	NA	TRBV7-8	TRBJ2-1	CACSLVGGLSYNEQFF	TGTGCCTGCAGCTTAGTGGGAGGGCTCTCCTACAATGAGCAGTTCTTC
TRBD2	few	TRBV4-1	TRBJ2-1	CASSPLVGLAGGQGTNEQFF	TGCGCCAGCAGCCCCCTGGTGGGACTAGCGGGGGGGCAGGGCACGAATGAGCAGTTCTTC
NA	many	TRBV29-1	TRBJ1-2	CSVSQGHYGYTF	TGCAGCGTTTCCCAGGGTCACTATGGCTACACCTTC
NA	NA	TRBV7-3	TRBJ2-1	CASGPSPDYNEQFF	TGTGCCAGCGGGCCCTCCCCTGATTACAATGAGCAGTTCTTC